This TCR beta chain was sequenced for a study of cytomegalovirus exposure and HLA in healthy donors. PCR used 60 Vbeta primers and 13 Jbeta primers. Profiling relied on immunoSEQ multiplex PCR, and the TCRdb table lists in-frame clones only, not all of them. Counted here are roughly 120,000 clones, about four fifths occurring once; the ten biggest clones make up 3% to 4%. Comment on this clone: Its antigen is currently unknown.

Study conclusions and caveats: Many donors carried some public TCRs, although rarity characterized most TCR sequences.

This receptor was obtained from a woman in her thirties in good health and CMV-seronegative. Sequencing was performed on PBMCs.

Written as DNA, the CDR3 is TGTGCCAGAAGCCCCGGGACTGACTGTGGAAACACCATATATTTT. The encoded protein is CARSPGTDCGNTIYF. This chain connects TRBV5-3 to TRBJ1-3, with a weak D call TRBD1 (5 bases). TRBV5-3 is assigned to the ORF class and has an uncertain function. This CDR3 spans 15 amino acids. The V end was cut by 4 bases, the J end by 3 bases, with 14 bases between.